The 4 T cell receptor beta chains in this list originate from one sample, sequenced in a study of T cells after yellow fever vaccination. Using its own MiXCR run on the 5' RACE reads, TCRdb lists one record per CDR3 protein. This sample has under 700,000 distinct CDR3 sequences; around a sixth occur once, and the top ten carry approximately 15%. The sample was PBMCs, taken less than 6 days after the first yellow fever vaccination. All receptors come from a man between 18 and 35 years old who received the YFV17D yellow fever vaccine.

This chain links TRBV9 with TRBJ2-3, with 10 bases identical to TRBD2. Germline V CDR1 and CDR2: SGDLS, YYNGEE. The V gene end was trimmed by 1 base and the J gene end by 0 bases; junction bases not matched to a gene: 8. CDR3 length: 18 amino acids. Here the CDR3 reads CASSVLSGGAGSTDTQYF. Written as DNA, the CDR3 is TGTGCCAGCAGCGTACTCAGCGGGGGGGCAGGAAGCACAGATACGCAGTATTTT. Combining the CDR3 with reference TRBV9 and TRBJ2-3 gives the whole variable domain DSGVTQTPKHLITATGQRVTLRCSPRSGDLSVYWYQQSLDQGLQFLIQYYNGEERAKGNILERFSAQQFPDLHSELNLSSLELGDSALYFCASSVLSGGAGSTDTQYFGPGTRLTVL.

V and J are TRBV5-1 and TRBJ2-1; D possibly corresponds to TRBD1 (5 bases). The germline V gene has CDR1 SGHRS and CDR2 YFSETQ. The V and J ends lost 3 bases and 7 bases respectively, with 11 bases between them. This CDR3 comprises 13 residues. The CDR3 DNA is TGCGCCAGCAGCTCCCAGGGTTCGAATGAGCAGTTCTTC. Translating it yields CASSSQGSNEQFF. Looking up the rest from reference TRBV5-1 and TRBJ2-1 gives the full variable domain: KAGVTQTPRYLIKTRGQQVTLSCSPISGHRSVSWYQQTPGQGLQFLFEYFSETQRNKGNFPGRFSGRQFSNSRSEMNVSTLELGDSALYLCASSSQGSNEQFFGPGTRLTVL.

This clonotype has only a few counts. This chain uses TRBV12-3 or TRBV12-4 with TRBJ2-1; the match to TRBD2 covers 11 bases. The CDR3 runs 16 residues. V lost 5 bases, J lost 7 bases, and 10 bases stayed unmatched. CDR3 DNA: TGTGCCAGCAGTCCTATAGCGGGGGGGCTTCAGAATGAGCAGTTCTTC. The encoded protein is CASSPIAGGLQNEQFF.

This clonotype was counted between two and nine times. This sequence joins TRBV7-9 and TRBJ2-1; no reliable D call. This CDR3 region has 14 residues. CDR1 and CDR2 (germline): SEHNR, FQNEAQ (reference sequence). Trimming cost V 5 bases and J 6 bases, with 14 bases left between them. CDR3 DNA sequence: TGTGCCAGCAGCCCCCAGGACGGATCCAATGAGCAGTTCTTC. Its protein product is CASSPQDGSNEQFF.